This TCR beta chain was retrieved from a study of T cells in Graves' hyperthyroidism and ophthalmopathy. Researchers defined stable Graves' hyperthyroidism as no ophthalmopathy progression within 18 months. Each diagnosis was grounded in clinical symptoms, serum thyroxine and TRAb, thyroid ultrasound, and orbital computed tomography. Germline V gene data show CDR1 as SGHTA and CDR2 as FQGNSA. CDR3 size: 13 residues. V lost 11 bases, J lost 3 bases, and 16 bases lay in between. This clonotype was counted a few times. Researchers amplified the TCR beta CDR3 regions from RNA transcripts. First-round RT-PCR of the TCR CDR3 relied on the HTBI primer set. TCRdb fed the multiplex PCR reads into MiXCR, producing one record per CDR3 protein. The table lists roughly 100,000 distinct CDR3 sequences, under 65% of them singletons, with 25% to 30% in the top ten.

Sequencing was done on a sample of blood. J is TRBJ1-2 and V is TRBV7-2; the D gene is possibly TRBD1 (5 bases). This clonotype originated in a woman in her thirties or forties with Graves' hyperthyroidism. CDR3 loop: CAWGNDSHYGYTF. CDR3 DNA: TGTGCCTGGGGGAACGACAGCCACTATGGCTACACCTTC. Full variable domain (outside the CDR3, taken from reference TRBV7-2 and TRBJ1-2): GAGVSQSPSNKVTEKGKDVELRCDPISGHTALYWYRQSLGQGLEFLIYFQGNSAPDKSGLPSDRFSAERTGGSVSTLTIQRTQQEDSAVYLCAWGNDSHYGYTFGSGTRLTVV.